These T cell receptor beta chains were read from a single sample in a study of blood T cell repertoires in COVID-19. Sequenced by immunoSEQ multiplex PCR; TCRdb stores in-frame clones only, minus some. The sample holds about 43,000 clones, approximately 86% seen once. Material for sequencing was peripheral blood. These receptors all stem from a woman older than 75 with active COVID-19. CDR3s include the opening cysteine and the closing phenylalanine or tryptophan. Each record gives: J gene, D gene, V gene, clone size, CDR3 protein, CDR3 DNA. The D gene is left open where the match is weak. Size tells how often a clone was seen (once, few, many) or the class of an expanded clone, and some rows leave it out.

TRBJ2-2 NA TRBV10-1 few CASSESGDTGELFF TGCGCCAGCAGTGAGTCCGGTGACACCGGGGAGCTGTTTTTT
TRBJ2-3 NA TRBV24-1 NA CATGVDSPSTDTQYF TGTGCCACCGGGGTGGACAGCCCCTCCACAGATACGCAGTATTTT
TRBJ2-1 NA TRBV4-2 NA CASSPGEILTLNEQFF TGTGCCAGCAGCCCAGGGGAAATCCTTACTCTCAATGAGCAGTTCTTC
TRBJ2-1 TRBD1 TRBV19 NA CASSTDRGAEQFF TGTGCCAGTAGTACAGACAGGGGGGCTGAGCAGTTCTTC
TRBJ1-2 NA TRBV4-3 NA CASSHPGTPYGYTF TGCGCCAGCAGCCACCCCGGGACACCGTATGGCTACACCTTC
TRBJ1-1 TRBD1 TRBV25-1 NA CASSAHRGANTEAFF TGTGCCAGCAGTGCCCACAGGGGGGCGAACACTGAAGCTTTCTTT
TRBJ1-2 TRBD1 TRBV28 NA CASSVSRGLGGYTF TGTGCCAGCAGTGTTAGTAGGGGGCTCGGAGGCTACACCTTC
TRBJ2-7 TRBD2 TRBV5-1 once CASSLYAGGTASYEQYF TGCGCCAGCAGCTTGTACGCGGGAGGGACCGCCTCCTACGAGCAGTACTTC
TRBJ2-2 NA TRBV7-5 NA CARSLAFIKSKCDYRPGELFF TGTGCCAGAAGCTTAGCTTTTATCAAGTCTAAATGCGATTACCGCCCCGGGGAGCTGTTTTTT
TRBJ2-1 NA TRBV28 once CASSDRTRRLSNEQFF TGTGCCAGCAGTGATCGGACTCGACGCCTATCTAATGAGCAGTTCTTC
TRBJ1-1 NA TRBV10-3 NA CAIGQGSRTEAFF TGTGCCATCGGGCAGGGGTCGCGCACTGAAGCTTTCTTT
TRBJ2-1 TRBD1 TRBV15 NA CATRGTGGFYNEQFF TGTGCCACCAGGGGTACAGGGGGCTTCTACAATGAGCAGTTCTTC
TRBJ1-3 NA TRBV5-6 NA CASSLVQGGNTIYF TGTGCCAGCAGCTTGGTTCAGGGGGGAAACACCATATATTTT
TRBJ1-1 TRBD1 TRBV6-5 once CASRGTGVDTEAFF TGTGCCAGCAGGGGAACAGGGGTTGACACTGAAGCTTTCTTT
TRBJ2-2 TRBD1 TRBV7-7 few CASSGQGDNTGELFF TGTGCTAGCAGCGGACAGGGGGACAACACCGGGGAGCTGTTTTTT